The 20 T cell receptor beta chains below come from one sample, sequenced in a study of molecular identifiers for immune sequencing clone quantification. TCRdb processed the PCR reads anew with MiXCR; each CDR3 protein has one entry. The sample has approximately 680,000 distinct CDR3 sequences, approximately 24% seen once. Material: naive CD8+ T cells from blood, with Jurkat cell RNA spiked in. Stated subset: FACS-sorted CD8+CD4-CCR7+CD45RA+ naive T cells. Receptors originate from a human donor in good health. Some libraries in this study had Jurkat cell RNA spiked in.

The chain carries TRBV19 and TRBJ1-2, with D possibly TRBD1 on 5 matching bases. CDR1 and CDR2 from the germline V gene are LNHDA and SQIVND (reference sequence). This CDR3 is built from 16 residues. V dropped 6 bases and J dropped 7 bases, with 24 bases sitting between them. The CDR3 protein is CASSSVPGATGSGYTF. The CDR3 DNA is TGTGCCAGTAGCTCGGTCCCCGGGGCAACCGGCTCTGGCTACACCTTC.

This clonotype appeared a few times. The rearrangement uses TRBV6-2 or TRBV6-3 and TRBJ2-2, with D tentatively TRBD1 or TRBD2 (5 bases each). Germline V CDR1 and CDR2: MNHEY, SVGEGT. The V end lost 2 bases, the J end lost 4 bases, and 11 bases lay between the germline ends. The CDR3 totals 15 residues. CDR3 sequence reads: CASSYPPGSTGELFF. The CDR3 bases are TGTGCCAGCAGTTACCCCCCAGGGAGCACCGGGGAGCTGTTTTTT.

With regard to this clonotype: A much larger clone lies a single base off, so this may be a read error. V and J are TRBV3-1 and TRBJ2-7; D uncertain. This CDR3 region has 12 residues. CDR1 is LGHDT and CDR2 is YNNKEL in the germline V gene (reference sequence). DNA of the CDR3: TGTGCCAGCGGCCAAGAAGTCTACGAGCAGTACTTC. It codes for CASGQEVYEQYF.

This clonotype has only a few counts. This chain links TRBV5-1 with TRBJ2-7; 10 nucleotides align to TRBD1. The CDR3 loop spans 15 amino acids. With V trimmed by 3 bases and J by 1 base, 4 bases remained unmatched. Per germline, CDR1 SGHRS and CDR2 YFSETQ. The CDR3 loop reads CASSYRDRGSYEQYF. CDR3 sequence (DNA): TGCGCCAGCAGCTACCGGGACAGGGGATCCTACGAGCAGTACTTC.

This clonotype was seen at least ten times. V and J are TRBV5-6 and TRBJ2-3; D is unclear. The CDR3 consists of 11 residues. Germline V gives CDR1 SGHDT, CDR2 YYEEEE. Trimming shortened V by 4 bases and J by 5 bases, and 5 bases separated the two germline ends. The CDR3: CASSRVDTQYF. The CDR3 coding sequence is TGTGCCAGCAGCCGAGTAGATACGCAGTATTTT.

There are many counts of this clonotype. CDR3 amino acids: CASSQDTRAGELFF. As DNA, the CDR3 is TGCGCCAGCAGCCAAGATACTAGGGCCGGGGAGCTGTTTTTT. This chain uses TRBV4-3 with TRBJ2-2, with TRBD2 as a possible D gene (5 bases). From germline, CDR1 is LGHNA and CDR2 YSLEER. The CDR3 has 14 amino acids. V shed 0 bases and J shed 6 bases, with 8 bases lying between them.

This clonotype came up many times. The CDR3 spells CASRPYRGSYGYTF. In DNA form, the CDR3 reads TGTGCCAGCAGACCATACAGGGGTTCCTATGGCTACACCTTC. This sequence joins TRBV28 and TRBJ1-2; 7 bases agree with TRBD1. The CDR3 runs to 14 residues. With V trimmed by 6 bases and J by 4 bases, 8 bases remained unmatched. The germline gives CDR1 MDHEN, CDR2 SYDVKM.

This clonotype was detected a few times. V gene TRBV19 combines with J gene TRBJ2-3, with no clear D. The CDR3 is made up of 14 amino acids. CDR1 and CDR2 (germline): LNHDA, SQIVND (reference sequence). Trimming removed 3 bases at V and 4 bases at J, with 11 bases between. CDR3: CASSIFSPADTQYF. For the CDR3, the DNA is TGTGCCAGTAGTATCTTCAGCCCAGCAGATACGCAGTATTTT.

In regard to this clonotype: A much larger clone sits a single nucleotide away, making a read error possible. The chain has TRBV5-6 and TRBJ2-3; D might be TRBD1 (5 bases). Per the germline V gene, CDR1 is SGHDT and CDR2 is YYEEEE. Trimming removed 2 bases at V and 2 bases at J, with 6 bases between. The CDR3 runs 13 residues. CDR3 sequence reads: CASSLQVTDTQYF. The CDR3 region has the DNA TGTGCCAGCAGCTTACAGGTCACAGATACGCAGTATTTT.

Notes on this clonotype: The CDR3 end shows no conserved phenylalanine or tryptophan, and so a read error is likely. V and J are TRBV5-3 and TRBJ2-7, with TRBD1 identical over 9 bases. TRBV5-3 is an ORF, and what it does is uncertain. This CDR3 is built from 15 residues. The J segment lost 0 bases and the V segment lost 8 bases, leaving 9 bases of the junction unmatched. CDR3 amino acids: CASSRTGASSYEQYY. CDR3 in DNA: TGTGCCAGCAGCAGGACAGGGGCGAGCTCCTACGAGCAGTACTAC.

The table lists this clonotype with a few counts. This sequence joins TRBV4-3 and TRBJ2-7; D is possibly TRBD2 (5 bases). Trimming removed 1 base at V and 4 bases at J, with 11 bases between. The germline CDR1 and CDR2 sequences are LGHNA and YSLEER. The CDR3 is 14 amino acids. In nucleotides, the CDR3 is TGCGCCAGCAGCCAAGGGAGGCGAAGTTACGAGCAGTACTTC. Amino acid sequence: CASSQGRRSYEQYF.

The chain links TRBV3-1 to TRBJ2-1, with TRBD2 matching over 9 bases. V was pared by 1 base and J by 8 bases, with 6 bases of the junction left unmatched. Per germline, CDR1 LGHDT and CDR2 YNNKEL (reference sequence). The CDR3 sequence is 15 residues long. CDR3 coding DNA: TGTGCCAGCAGCCAAGTTAGCGGGAGTGAAGATGAGCAGTTCTTC. Its protein is CASSQVSGSEDEQFF.

To note about this clonotype: This may arise from a read error, as a much more abundant clone is one base away. The chain recombines TRBV20-1 with TRBJ2-7; D perhaps matches TRBD1 (5 bases). There are 14 residues in the CDR3. Per the germline V gene, CDR1 is DFQATT and CDR2 is SNEGSKA (reference sequence). The CDR3: CSARDRQRVYEQCF. In DNA, the CDR3 is TGCAGTGCTAGAGATAGACAGCGAGTCTACGAGCAGTGCTTC.

This clonotype was seen a single time. Compared with germline, one end of the junction differs, possibly owing to a read error. The chain recombines TRBV28 with TRBJ2-3; 8 bases line up with TRBD1. CDR1 and CDR2 from the germline V gene are MDHEN and SYDVKM. The CDR3 is 16 residues long. The CDR3 nucleotides read TGTGCCAGCAGTTTAAACGCAGGGGGCTCCACATATACGCAGTATTTT. This gives the protein CASSLNAGGSTYTQYF. Full variable domain (outside the CDR3, taken from reference TRBV28 and TRBJ2-3): DVKVTQSSRYLVKRTGEKVFLECVQDMDHENMFWYRQDPGLGLRLIYFSYDVKMKEKGDIPEGYSVSREKKERFSLILESASTNQTSMYLCASSLNAGGSTYTQYFGPGTRLTVL.

This clonotype was counted at least ten times. This sequence joins TRBV10-3 and TRBJ1-2, with D hard to call. CDR3 length equals 13 residues. CDR1 and CDR2 (germline): ENHRY, SYGVKD. V lost 0 bases and J 5 bases, leaving 7 bases between the germline ends. DNA for the CDR3: TGTGCCATCAGTGAGTCCCCGGATTATGGCTACACCTTC. This sequence encodes CAISESPDYGYTF.

This clonotype showed up just a few times. The chain is built from TRBV4-3 and TRBJ2-7; possibly TRBD2 for D (6 bases). V lost 5 bases and J lost 2, with 13 bases in between. The CDR3 has 14 amino acids. The germline V gene has CDR1 LGHNA and CDR2 YSLEER. CDR3 loop: CASSEVSGAYEQYF. The CDR3 region has the DNA TGCGCCAGCAGCGAAGTCTCGGGGGCCTACGAGCAGTACTTC.

Ten or more counts support this clonotype. This chain uses TRBV6-2 or TRBV6-3 with TRBJ1-1, with a tentative D call TRBD1 (5 bases). Trimming removed 5 bases from V and 2 bases from J, with 12 bases in between. CDR3 length equals 14 residues. CDR1 MNHEY and CDR2 SVGEGT come from the germline V gene. The CDR3 here is CASSPDRINTEAFF. DNA of the CDR3: TGTGCCAGCAGTCCCGACAGAATCAACACTGAAGCTTTCTTT.

This clonotype was observed a handful of times. The rearrangement links TRBV7-9 to TRBJ2-7, with TRBD1 matching over 11 bases. CDR1 and CDR2 (germline): SEHNR, FQNEAQ (reference sequence). CDR3 size: 15 residues. J gave up 6 bases and V 4 bases, and 8 bases lay outside the gene matches. The CDR3 sequence is CASSSPGQGVSEQYF. The CDR3 DNA is TGTGCCAGCAGCTCCCCGGGACAGGGGGTCTCCGAGCAGTACTTC.

Turning to this clonotype: The junction and the germline gene differ at one end; a read error may be behind it. The chain recombines TRBV7-8 with TRBJ2-1; D ambiguous. In germline, CDR1 is SGHVS, CDR2 FQNEAQ. This CDR3 has 14 residues. CDR3 in DNA: TGTGACAGCAGCTTAGCCCTGGGCAACAATGAGCAGTTCTTC. Residues: CDSSLALGNNEQFF.

Here the CDR3 reads CASSLTGGALNTGELFF. The CDR3, as DNA: TGTGCCAGCAGCTTAACAGGGGGCGCTTTGAACACCGGGGAGCTGTTTTTT. V is TRBV11-2 and J is TRBJ2-2, with 9 positions matching TRBD1. Per germline, CDR1 SGHAT and CDR2 FQNNGV. V shed 2 bases, J shed 1 base, and the junction held 5 bases outside the gene matches. CDR3 length equals 17 residues.